A single sample gave rise to the 4 T cell receptor beta chains below, sequenced in a study of T cell responses to AZD1222 COVID-19 vaccine. Data came from immunoSEQ multiplex PCR; TCRdb stores just in-frame clones and leaves some out. The sample shows roughly 110,000 clones, about nine tenths of them seen only once. The material was peripheral blood, obtained 28 days after the second AZD1222 dose. Receptors were obtained from an adult who received the AZD1222 COVID-19 vaccine.

This sequence joins TRBV9 and TRBJ1-6, with D possibly matching TRBD1 (5 bases). This CDR3 has 14 residues. The V gene's germline CDR1 is SGDLS and CDR2 YYNGEE. Between the trimmed V and J ends, which lost 5 bases and 9 bases, there was a span of 15 bases. The CDR3 region is CASRAGTVGSPLHF. In DNA, the CDR3 is TGTGCCAGCAGGGCAGGGACCGTCGGTTCACCCCTCCACTTT.

The V gene is TRBV5-5, the J gene TRBJ2-7, with D possibly being TRBD2 (5 bases). CDR3 length: 14 amino acids. The ends were cut back, 0 bases at V and 7 bases at J, with 14 bases in the middle. The germline V gene has CDR1 SGHKS and CDR2 YYEKEE (reference sequence). CDR3 DNA sequence: TGTGCCAGCAGCTTGGAGTTGGTGACTAAAGAGCAGTACTTC. Protein product: CASSLELVTKEQYF.

This chain connects TRBV28 to TRBJ1-4, with D possibly TRBD1 on 6 matching bases. V shed 3 bases and J shed 5 bases, with 13 bases lying between them. The CDR3 has 15 amino acids. Germline assignment: CDR1 MDHEN and CDR2 SYDVKM. CDR3 residues: CASSFGTGPNEKLFF. The DNA of the CDR3 is TGTGCCAGCAGTTTTGGTACAGGGCCGAATGAAAAACTGTTTTTT.

V is TRBV20-1 and J is TRBJ2-1; the match to TRBD2 covers 13 bases. Germline CDR1 reads DFQATT; CDR2 reads SNEGSKA (reference sequence). The CDR3 consists of 15 residues. The V gene end was trimmed by 3 bases and the J gene end by 5 bases; junction bases not matched to a gene: 4. The CDR3 is CSASIGTSGDNEQFF. The CDR3 DNA sequence: TGCAGTGCTAGTATAGGGACTAGCGGGGACAATGAGCAGTTCTTC.